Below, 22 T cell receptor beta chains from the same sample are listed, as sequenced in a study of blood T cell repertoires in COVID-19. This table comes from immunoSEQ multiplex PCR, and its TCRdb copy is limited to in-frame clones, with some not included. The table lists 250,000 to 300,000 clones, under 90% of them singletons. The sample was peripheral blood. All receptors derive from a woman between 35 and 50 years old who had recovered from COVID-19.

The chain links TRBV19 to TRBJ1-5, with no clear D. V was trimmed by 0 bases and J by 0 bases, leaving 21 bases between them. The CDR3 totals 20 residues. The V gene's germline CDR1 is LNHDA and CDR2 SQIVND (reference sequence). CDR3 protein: CASSIDKGPDWTFSNQPQHF. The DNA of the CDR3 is TGTGCCAGTAGTATAGATAAGGGCCCGGACTGGACTTTTAGCAATCAGCCCCAGCATTTT.

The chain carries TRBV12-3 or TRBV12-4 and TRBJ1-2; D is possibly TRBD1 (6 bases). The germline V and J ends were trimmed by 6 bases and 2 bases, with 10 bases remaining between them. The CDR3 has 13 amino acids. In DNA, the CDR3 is TGTGCCAGCAGACCCGGACAGAACTATGGCTACACCTTC. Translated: CASRPGQNYGYTF.

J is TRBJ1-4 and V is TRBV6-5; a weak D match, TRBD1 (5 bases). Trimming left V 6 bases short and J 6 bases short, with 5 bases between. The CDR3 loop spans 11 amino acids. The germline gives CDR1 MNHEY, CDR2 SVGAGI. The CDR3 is CASRGDEKLFF. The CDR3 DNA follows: TGTGCCAGCAGAGGGGATGAAAAACTGTTTTTT.

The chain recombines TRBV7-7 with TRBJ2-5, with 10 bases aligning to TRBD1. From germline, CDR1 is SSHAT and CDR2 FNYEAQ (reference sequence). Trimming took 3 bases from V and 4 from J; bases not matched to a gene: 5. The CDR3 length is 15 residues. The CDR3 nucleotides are TGTGCCAGCAGCTTGGTGACAGGGGGCGCAGAGACCCAGTACTTC. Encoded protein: CASSLVTGGAETQYF. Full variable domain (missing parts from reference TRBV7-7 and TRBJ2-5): GAGVSQSPRYKVTKRGQDVTLRCDPISSHATLYWYQQALGQGPEFLTYFNYEAQPDKSGLPSDRFSAERPEGSISTLTIQRTEQRDSAMYRCASSLVTGGAETQYFGPGTRLLVL.

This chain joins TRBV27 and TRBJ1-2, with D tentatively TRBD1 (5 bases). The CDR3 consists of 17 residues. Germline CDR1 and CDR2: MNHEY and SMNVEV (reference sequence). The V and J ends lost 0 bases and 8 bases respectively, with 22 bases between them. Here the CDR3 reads CASSLSRTTRIGGGYTF. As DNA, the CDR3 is TGTGCCAGCAGTTTATCGCGGACAACGCGCATCGGTGGAGGCTACACCTTC.

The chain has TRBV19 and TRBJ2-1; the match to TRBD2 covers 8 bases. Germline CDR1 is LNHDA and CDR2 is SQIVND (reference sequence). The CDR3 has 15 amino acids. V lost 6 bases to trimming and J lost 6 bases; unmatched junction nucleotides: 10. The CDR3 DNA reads TGTGCCAGTAGCGGCGGCGCGGGAGGTGTCAATGAGCAGTTCTTC. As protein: CASSGGAGGVNEQFF.

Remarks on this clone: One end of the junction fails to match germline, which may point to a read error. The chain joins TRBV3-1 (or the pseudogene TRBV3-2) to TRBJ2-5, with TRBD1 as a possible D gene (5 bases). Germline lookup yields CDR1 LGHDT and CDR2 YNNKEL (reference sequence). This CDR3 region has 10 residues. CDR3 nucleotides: TGTGCCAGCAGCCAAGTCAAGGGGCACTTC. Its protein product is CASSQVKGHF.

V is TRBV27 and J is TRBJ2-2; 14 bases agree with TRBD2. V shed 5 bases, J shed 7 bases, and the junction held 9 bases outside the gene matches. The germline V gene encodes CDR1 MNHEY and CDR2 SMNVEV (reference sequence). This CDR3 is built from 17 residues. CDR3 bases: TGTGCCAGCAGTCCGCCGCGGACTAGCGGGAGGCACGGGGAGCTGTTTTTT. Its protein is CASSPPRTSGRHGELFF.

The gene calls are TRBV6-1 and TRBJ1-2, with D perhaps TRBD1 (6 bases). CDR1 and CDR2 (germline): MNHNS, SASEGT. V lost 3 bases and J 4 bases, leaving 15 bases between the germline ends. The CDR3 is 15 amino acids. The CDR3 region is CASSDERGAGYGYTF. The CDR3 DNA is TGTGCCAGCAGTGATGAGCGGGGGGCAGGCTATGGCTACACCTTC.

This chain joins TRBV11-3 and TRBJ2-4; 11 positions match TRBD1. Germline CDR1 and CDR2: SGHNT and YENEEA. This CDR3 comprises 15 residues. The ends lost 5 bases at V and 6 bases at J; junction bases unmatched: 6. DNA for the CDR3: TGTGCCAGCAGCCCCCCGGGACAGGGGGGAAACATTCAGTACTTC. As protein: CASSPPGQGGNIQYF.

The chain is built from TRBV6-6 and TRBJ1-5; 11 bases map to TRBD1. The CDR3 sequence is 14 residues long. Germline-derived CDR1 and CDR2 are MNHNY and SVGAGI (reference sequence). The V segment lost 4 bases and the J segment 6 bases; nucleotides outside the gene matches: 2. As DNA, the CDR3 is TGTGCCAGCAGTTGGACAGGGGGCGGTCAGCCCCAGCATTTT. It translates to CASSWTGGGQPQHF.

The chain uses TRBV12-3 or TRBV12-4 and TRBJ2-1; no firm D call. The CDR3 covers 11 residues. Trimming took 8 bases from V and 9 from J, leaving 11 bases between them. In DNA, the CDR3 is TGTGCCAGCGGAGCAATCGGTGAGCAGTTCTTC. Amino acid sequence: CASGAIGEQFF.

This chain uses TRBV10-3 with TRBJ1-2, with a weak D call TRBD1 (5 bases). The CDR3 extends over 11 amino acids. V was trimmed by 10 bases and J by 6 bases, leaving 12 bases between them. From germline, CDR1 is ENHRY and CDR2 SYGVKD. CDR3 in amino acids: CATETVDGYTF. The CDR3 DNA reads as TGTGCCACCGAGACAGTTGATGGCTACACCTTC.

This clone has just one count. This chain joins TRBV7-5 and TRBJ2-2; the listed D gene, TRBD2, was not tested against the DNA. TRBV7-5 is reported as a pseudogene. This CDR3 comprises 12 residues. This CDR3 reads CVRSSPPGEMFF. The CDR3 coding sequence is TGTGTCAGAAGCTCCCCCCCGGGGGAGATGTTTTTT.

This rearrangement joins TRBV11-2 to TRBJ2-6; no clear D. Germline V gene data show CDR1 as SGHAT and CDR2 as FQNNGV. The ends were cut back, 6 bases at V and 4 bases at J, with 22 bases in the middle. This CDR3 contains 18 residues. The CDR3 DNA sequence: TGTGCCAGCAGGCAGACCGGGTCCGGTTCTTGGGGGGCCAACGTCCTGACTTTC. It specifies CASRQTGSGSWGANVLTF.

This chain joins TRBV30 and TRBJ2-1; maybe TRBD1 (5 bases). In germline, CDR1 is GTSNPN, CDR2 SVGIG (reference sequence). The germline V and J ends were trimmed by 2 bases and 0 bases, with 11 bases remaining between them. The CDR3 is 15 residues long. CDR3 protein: CAWSKGRSSYNEQFF. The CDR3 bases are TGTGCCTGGAGTAAGGGGCGTAGCTCCTACAATGAGCAGTTCTTC.

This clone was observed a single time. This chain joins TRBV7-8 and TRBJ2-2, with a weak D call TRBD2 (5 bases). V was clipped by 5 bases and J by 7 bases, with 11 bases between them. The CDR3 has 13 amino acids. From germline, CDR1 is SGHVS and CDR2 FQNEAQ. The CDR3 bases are TGTGCCAGCAGCCACAGCCGGGGCGGGGAGCTGTTTTTT. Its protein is CASSHSRGGELFF.

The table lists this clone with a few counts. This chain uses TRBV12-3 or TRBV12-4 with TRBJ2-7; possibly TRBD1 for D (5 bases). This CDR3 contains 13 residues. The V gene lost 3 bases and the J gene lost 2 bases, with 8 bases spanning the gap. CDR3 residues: CASSFVTAYEQYF. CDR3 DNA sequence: TGTGCCAGCAGTTTTGTGACAGCCTACGAGCAGTACTTC.

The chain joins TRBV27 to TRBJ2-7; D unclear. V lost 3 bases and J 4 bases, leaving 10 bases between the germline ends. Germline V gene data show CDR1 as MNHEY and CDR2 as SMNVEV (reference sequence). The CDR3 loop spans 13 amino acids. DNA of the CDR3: TGTGCCAGCAGTTTTGGGCAGAAATACGAGCAGTACTTC. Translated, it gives CASSFGQKYEQYF.

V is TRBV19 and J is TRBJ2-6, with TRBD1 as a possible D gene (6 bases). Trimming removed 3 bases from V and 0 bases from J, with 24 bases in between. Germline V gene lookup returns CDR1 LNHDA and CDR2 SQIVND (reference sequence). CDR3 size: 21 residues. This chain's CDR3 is CASSISRSQRGIDSGANVLTF. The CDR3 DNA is TGTGCCAGTAGTATTTCCCGATCTCAGAGGGGGATAGACTCTGGGGCCAACGTCCTGACTTTC.

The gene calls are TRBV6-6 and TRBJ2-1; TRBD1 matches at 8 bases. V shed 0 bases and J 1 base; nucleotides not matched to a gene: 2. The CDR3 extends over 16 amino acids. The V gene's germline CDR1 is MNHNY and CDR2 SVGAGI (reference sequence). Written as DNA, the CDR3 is TGTGCCAGCAGTTACTCTCAGGGGGCATCCTACAATGAGCAGTTCTTC. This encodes CASSYSQGASYNEQFF.

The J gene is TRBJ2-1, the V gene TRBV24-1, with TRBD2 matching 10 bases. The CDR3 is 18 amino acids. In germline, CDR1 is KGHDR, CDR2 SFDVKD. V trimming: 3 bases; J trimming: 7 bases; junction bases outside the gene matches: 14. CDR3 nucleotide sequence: TGTGCCACCAGTGATCCAACGACTCTAGCGGGAGCCAGGAATGAGCAGTTCTTC. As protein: CATSDPTTLAGARNEQFF.